This T cell receptor beta chain stems from a study of blood T cell repertoires in COVID-19. Using immunoSEQ multiplex PCR, the repertoire was profiled, and TCRdb retains in-frame clones only, with some absent. The sample includes over 50,000 clones, around four fifths of them seen just once. This CDR3 comprises 15 residues. The V gene's germline CDR1 is SGHAT and CDR2 FQNNGV. Trimming cost V 1 base and J 2 bases, with 11 bases left between them. Sequencing was performed on peripheral blood. The chain is built from TRBV11-2 and TRBJ2-5, with D possibly being TRBD1 (5 bases). This clonotype originated in a man in his sixties or seventies with acute or convalescent COVID-19. The CDR3 bases are TGTGCCAGCAGCTTAGTGTCTAAGGGGCAAGAGACCCAGTACTTC. Translated, it gives CASSLVSKGQETQYF.